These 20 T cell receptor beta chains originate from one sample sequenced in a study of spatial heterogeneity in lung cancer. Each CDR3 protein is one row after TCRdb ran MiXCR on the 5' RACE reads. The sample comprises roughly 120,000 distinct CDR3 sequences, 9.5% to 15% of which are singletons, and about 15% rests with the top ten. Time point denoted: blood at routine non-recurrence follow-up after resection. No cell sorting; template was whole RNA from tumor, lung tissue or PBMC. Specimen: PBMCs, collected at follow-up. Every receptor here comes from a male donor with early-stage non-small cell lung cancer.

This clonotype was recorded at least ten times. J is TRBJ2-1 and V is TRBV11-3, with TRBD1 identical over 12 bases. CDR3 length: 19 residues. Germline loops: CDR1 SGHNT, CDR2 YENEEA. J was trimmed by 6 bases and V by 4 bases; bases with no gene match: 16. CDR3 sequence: CASSSTRDRGLRGVNEQFF. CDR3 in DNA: TGTGCCAGCAGCTCGACCCGGGACAGGGGGCTGAGGGGAGTCAATGAGCAGTTCTTC.

The CDR3 protein is CSARLGGNEQFF. In DNA, the CDR3 is TGCAGTGCTAGATTGGGAGGCAATGAGCAGTTCTTC. The rearrangement uses TRBV20-1 and TRBJ2-1, with a weak D call TRBD2 (6 bases). There are 12 residues in the CDR3. The V gene's germline CDR1 is DFQATT and CDR2 SNEGSKA (reference sequence). Trimming removed 2 bases from V and 6 bases from J, with 8 bases in between.

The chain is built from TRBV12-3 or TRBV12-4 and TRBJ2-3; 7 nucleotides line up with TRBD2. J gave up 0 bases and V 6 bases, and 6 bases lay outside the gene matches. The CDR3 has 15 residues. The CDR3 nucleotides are TGTGCCAGCAGCCAGCGGGGTACTAGCACAGATACGCAGTATTTT. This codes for CASSQRGTSTDTQYF.

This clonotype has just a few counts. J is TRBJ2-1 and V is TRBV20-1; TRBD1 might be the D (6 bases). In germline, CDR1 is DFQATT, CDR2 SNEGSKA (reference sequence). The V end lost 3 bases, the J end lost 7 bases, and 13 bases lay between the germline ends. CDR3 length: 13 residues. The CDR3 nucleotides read TGCAGTGCTAGGGGGGCAGGAAGAAATGAGCAGTTCTTC. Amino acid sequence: CSARGAGRNEQFF.

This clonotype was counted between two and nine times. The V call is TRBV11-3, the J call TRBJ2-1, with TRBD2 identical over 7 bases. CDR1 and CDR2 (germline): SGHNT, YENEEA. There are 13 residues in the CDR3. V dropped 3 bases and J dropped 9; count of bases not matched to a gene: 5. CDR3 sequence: CASSFSERGEQFF. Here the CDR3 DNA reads TGTGCCAGCAGCTTTAGCGAGCGGGGTGAGCAGTTCTTC.

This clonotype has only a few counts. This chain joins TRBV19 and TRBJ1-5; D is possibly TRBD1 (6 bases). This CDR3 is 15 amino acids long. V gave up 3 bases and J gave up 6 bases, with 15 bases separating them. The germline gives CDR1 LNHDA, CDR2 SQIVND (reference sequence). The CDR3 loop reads CASSIGQGKGQPQHF. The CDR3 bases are TGTGCCAGTAGTATCGGCCAGGGGAAGGGTCAGCCCCAGCATTTT.

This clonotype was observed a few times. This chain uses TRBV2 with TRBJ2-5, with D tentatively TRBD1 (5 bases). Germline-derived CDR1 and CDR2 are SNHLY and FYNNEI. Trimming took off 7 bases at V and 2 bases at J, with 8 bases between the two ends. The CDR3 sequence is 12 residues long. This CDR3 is CASKDIQETQYF. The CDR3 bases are TGTGCCAGCAAGGACATACAAGAGACCCAGTACTTC.

CDR3 nucleotide sequence: TGTGCCTGGAGTCCTAGCGGGGGCCCGATTCAGTACTTC. Translation gives CAWSPSGGPIQYF. This chain connects TRBV30 to TRBJ2-4; 10 bases line up with TRBD2. CDR3 length: 13 residues. J was trimmed by 10 bases and V by 2 bases; bases with no gene match: 5. Germline V gene data show CDR1 as GTSNPN and CDR2 as SVGIG (reference sequence).

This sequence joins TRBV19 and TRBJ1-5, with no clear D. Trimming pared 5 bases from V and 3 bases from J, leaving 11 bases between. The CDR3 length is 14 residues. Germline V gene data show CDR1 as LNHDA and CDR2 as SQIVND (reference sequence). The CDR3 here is CASSYGRHNQPQHF. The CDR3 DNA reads TGTGCCAGTAGTTATGGACGGCACAATCAGCCCCAGCATTTT.

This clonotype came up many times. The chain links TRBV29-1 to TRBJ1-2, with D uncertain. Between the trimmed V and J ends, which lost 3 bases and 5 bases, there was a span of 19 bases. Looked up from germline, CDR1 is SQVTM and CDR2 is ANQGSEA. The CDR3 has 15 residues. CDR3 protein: CSVDRHSEALYGYTF. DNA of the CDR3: TGCAGCGTTGACCGACATTCAGAAGCCTTATATGGCTACACCTTC.

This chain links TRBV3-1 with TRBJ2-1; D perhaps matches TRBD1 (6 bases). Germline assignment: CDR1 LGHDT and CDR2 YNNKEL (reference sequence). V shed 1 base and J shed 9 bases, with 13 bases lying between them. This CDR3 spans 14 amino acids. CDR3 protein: CASSQGQGMGEQFF. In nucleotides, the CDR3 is TGTGCCAGCAGCCAAGGTCAGGGGATGGGTGAGCAGTTCTTC.

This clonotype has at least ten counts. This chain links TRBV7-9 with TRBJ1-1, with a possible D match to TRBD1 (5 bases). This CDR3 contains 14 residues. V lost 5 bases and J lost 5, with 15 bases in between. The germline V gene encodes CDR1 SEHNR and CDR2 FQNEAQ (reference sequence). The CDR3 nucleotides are TGTGCCAGCAGCCCTCAGTCGGGGGGGACTGAAGCTTTCTTT. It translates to CASSPQSGGTEAFF. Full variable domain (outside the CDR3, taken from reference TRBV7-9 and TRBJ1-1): DTGVSQNPRHKITKRGQNVTFRCDPISEHNRLYWYRQTLGQGPEFLTYFQNEAQLEKSRLLSDRFSAERPKGSFSTLEIQRTEQGDSAMYLCASSPQSGGTEAFFGQGTRLTVV.

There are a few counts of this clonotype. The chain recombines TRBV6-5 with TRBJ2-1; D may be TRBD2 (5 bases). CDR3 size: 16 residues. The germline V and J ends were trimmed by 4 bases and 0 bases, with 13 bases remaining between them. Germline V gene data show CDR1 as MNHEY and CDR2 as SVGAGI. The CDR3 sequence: CASSSLRRSSYNEQFF. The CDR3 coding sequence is TGTGCCAGCAGTTCACTCAGGAGGAGCTCCTACAATGAGCAGTTCTTC.

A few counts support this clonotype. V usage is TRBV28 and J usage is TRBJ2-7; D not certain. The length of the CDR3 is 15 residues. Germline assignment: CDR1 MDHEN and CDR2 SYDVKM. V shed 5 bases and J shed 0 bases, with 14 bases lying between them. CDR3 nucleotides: TGTGCCAGCAGTCTTCAGGCCCCCCCCTCCTACGAGCAGTACTTC. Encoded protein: CASSLQAPPSYEQYF.

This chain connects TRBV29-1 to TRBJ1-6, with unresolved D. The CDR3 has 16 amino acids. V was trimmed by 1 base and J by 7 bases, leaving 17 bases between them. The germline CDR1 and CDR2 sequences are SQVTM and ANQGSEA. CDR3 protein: CSVEGGSRTGNSPLHF. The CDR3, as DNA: TGCAGCGTTGAAGGTGGCTCCCGGACGGGGAATTCACCCCTCCACTTT.

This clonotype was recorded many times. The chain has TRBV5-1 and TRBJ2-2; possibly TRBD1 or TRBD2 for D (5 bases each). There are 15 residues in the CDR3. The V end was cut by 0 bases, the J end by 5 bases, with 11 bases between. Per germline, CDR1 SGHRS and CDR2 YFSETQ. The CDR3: CASSLAGPGTGELFF. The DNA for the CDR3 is TGCGCCAGCAGCTTGGCAGGGCCGGGGACCGGGGAGCTGTTTTTT.

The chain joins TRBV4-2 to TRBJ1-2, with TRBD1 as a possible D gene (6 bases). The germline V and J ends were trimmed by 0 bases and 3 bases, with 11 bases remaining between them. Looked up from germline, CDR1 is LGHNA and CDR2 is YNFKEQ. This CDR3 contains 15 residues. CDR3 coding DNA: TGTGCCAGCAGCCAAGAGGGGGGGCCGGACTATGGCTACACCTTC. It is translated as CASSQEGGPDYGYTF.

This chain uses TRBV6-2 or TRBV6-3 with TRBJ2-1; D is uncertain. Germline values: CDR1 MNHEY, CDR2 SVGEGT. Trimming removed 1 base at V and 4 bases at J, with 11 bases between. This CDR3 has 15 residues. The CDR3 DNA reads TGTGCCAGCAGTTACTTTTCCGGAGCTTACAATGAGCAGTTCTTC. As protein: CASSYFSGAYNEQFF.

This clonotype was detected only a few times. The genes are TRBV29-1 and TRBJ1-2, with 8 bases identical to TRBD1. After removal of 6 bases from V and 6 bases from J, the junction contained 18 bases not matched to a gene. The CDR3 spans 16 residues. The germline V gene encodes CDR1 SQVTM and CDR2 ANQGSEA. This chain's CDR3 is CSVPTPGTGGRNGYTF. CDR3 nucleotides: TGCAGCGTGCCAACCCCCGGGACAGGCGGACGGAATGGCTACACCTTC.

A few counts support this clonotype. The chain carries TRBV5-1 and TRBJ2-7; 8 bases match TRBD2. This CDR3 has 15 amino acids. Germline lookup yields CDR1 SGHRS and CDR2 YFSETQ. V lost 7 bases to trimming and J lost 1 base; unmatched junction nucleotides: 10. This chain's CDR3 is CASRERIAGSYEQYF. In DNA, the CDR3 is TGCGCCAGCCGCGAGCGGATAGCGGGGTCCTACGAGCAGTACTTC.